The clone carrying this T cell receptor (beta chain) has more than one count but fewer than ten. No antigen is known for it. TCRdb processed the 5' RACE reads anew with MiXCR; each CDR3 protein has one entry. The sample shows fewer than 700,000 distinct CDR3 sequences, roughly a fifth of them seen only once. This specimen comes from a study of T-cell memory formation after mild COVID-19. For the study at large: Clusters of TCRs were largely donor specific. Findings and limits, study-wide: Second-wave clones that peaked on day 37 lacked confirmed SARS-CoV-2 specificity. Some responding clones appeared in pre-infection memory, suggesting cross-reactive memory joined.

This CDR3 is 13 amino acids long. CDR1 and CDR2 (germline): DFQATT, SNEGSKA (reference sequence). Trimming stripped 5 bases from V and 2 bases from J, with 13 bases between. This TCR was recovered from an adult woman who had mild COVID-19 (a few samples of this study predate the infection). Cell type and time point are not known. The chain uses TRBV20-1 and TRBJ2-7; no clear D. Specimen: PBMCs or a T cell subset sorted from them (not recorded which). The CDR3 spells CSARPESTYEQYF. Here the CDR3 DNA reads TGCAGTGCTCGCCCAGAATCCACCTACGAGCAGTACTTC.